This T cell receptor beta chain is from a study of identical twins. Trimming shortened V by 6 bases and J by 2 bases, and 7 bases separated the two germline ends. This CDR3 has 13 residues. MiXCR was run by TCRdb on the 5' RACE reads, yielding one entry per CDR3 protein. The profile covers under 350,000 distinct CDR3 sequences, with around 9.7% appearing a single time and about 7.1% taken by the ten largest. This clonotype has ten or more counts. These sequences were also reported in another study, on yellow fever vaccine responses in identical twins. That paper notes: Reportedly, twins' vaccine T cell responses looked partly convergent and partly personalized.

Specimen: CD8+ T cells sorted from blood. The clonotype comes from a woman aged 18-29 years in good health. The J gene is TRBJ2-2, the V gene TRBV12-3 or TRBV12-4; maybe TRBD1 (5 bases). The CDR3 reads CASRGPNTGELFF. The DNA for the CDR3 is TGTGCCAGCAGGGGGCCTAACACCGGGGAGCTGTTTTTT.